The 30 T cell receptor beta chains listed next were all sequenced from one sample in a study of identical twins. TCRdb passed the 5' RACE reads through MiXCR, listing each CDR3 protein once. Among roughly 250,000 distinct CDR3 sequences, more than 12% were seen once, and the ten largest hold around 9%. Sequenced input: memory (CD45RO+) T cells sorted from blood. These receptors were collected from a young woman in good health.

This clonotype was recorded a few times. The DNA for the CDR3 is TGCAGTGCTGCAGGCAGGAGCTCCTACGAGCAGTACTTC. This translates into CSAAGRSSYEQYF. J is TRBJ2-7 and V is TRBV20-1; D gene unclear. Between the trimmed V and J ends, which lost 5 bases and 0 bases, there was a span of 11 bases. CDR3 length: 13 amino acids. The germline CDR1 and CDR2 sequences are DFQATT and SNEGSKA (reference sequence).

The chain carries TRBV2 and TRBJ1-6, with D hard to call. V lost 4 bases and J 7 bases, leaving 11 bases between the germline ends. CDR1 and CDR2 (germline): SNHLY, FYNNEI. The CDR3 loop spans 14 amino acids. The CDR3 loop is CASSVGGQNSPLHF. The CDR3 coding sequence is TGTGCCAGCAGTGTAGGAGGGCAGAATTCACCCCTCCACTTT.

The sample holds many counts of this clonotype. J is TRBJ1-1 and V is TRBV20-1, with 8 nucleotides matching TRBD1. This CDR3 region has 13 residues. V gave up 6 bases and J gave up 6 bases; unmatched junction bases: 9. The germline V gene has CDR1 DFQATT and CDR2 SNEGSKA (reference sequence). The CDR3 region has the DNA TGCAGTGCCTACGGGACAGGAATGGCTGAAGCTTTCTTT. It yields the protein CSAYGTGMAEAFF.

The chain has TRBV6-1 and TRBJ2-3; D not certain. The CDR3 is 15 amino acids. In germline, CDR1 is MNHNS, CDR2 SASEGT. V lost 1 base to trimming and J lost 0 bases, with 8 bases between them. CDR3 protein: CASSEGDRSTDTQYF. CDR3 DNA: TGTGCCAGCAGTGAAGGGGATAGGAGCACAGATACGCAGTATTTT.

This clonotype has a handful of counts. CDR3 amino acids: CASSQDPQPGTYEQYF. CDR3 nucleotide sequence: TGTGCCAGCAGCCAAGATCCCCAGCCCGGGACCTACGAGCAGTACTTC. This chain connects TRBV4-2 to TRBJ2-7, with D tentatively TRBD2 (5 bases). Germline V CDR1 and CDR2: LGHNA, YNFKEQ. This CDR3 is 16 amino acids long. V lost 0 bases to trimming and J lost 2 bases, with 14 bases between them.

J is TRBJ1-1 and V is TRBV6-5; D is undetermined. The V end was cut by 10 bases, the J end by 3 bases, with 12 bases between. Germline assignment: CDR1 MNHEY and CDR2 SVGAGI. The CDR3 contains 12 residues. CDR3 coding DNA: TGTGCCACCGTAGGAGGGTACACTGAAGCTTTCTTT. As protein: CATVGGYTEAFF.

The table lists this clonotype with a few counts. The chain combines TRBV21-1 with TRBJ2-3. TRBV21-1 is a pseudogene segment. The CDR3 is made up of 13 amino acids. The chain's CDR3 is CASSRVGTDTQYF. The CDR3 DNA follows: TGTGCCAGCAGCCGGGTGGGCACAGATACGCAGTATTTT.

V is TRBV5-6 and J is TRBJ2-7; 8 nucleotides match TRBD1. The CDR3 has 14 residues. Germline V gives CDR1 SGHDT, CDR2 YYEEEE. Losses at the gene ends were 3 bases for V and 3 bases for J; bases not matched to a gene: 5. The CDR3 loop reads CASSSLDRVYEQYF. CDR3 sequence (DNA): TGTGCCAGCAGCTCGTTGGACAGGGTCTACGAGCAGTACTTC.

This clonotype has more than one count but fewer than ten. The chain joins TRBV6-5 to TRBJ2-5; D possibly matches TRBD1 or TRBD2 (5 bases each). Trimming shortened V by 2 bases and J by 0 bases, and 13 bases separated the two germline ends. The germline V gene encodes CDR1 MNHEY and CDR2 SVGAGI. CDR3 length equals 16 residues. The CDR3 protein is CASSYARGPYQETQYF. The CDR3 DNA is TGTGCCAGCAGTTACGCGAGGGGACCGTACCAAGAGACCCAGTACTTC.

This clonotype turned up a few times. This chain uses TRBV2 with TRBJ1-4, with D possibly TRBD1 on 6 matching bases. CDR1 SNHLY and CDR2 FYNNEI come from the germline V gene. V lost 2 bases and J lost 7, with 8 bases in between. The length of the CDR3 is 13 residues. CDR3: CASSEQGTEKLFF. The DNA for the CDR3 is TGTGCCAGCAGTGAACAGGGGACTGAAAAACTGTTTTTT.

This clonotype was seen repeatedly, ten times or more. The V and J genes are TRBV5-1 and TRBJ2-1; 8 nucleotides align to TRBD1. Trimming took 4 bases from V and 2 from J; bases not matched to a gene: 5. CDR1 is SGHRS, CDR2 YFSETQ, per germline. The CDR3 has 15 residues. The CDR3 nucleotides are TGCGCCAGCAGCCCGCAGGGGGCGGCCTACAATGAGCAGTTCTTC. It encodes CASSPQGAAYNEQFF.

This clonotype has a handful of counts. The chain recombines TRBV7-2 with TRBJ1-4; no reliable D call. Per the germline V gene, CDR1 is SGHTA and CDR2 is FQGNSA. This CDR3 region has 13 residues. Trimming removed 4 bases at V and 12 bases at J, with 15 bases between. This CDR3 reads CASSSPGRRELFF. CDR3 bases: TGTGCCAGCAGCTCCCCCGGGAGACGGGAACTGTTTTTT.

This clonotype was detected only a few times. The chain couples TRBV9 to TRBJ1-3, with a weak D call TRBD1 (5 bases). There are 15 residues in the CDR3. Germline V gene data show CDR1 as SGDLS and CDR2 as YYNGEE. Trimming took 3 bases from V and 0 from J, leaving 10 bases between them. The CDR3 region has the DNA TGTGCCAGCAGCGGCGACAGTTACTCTGGAAACACCATATATTTT. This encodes CASSGDSYSGNTIYF.

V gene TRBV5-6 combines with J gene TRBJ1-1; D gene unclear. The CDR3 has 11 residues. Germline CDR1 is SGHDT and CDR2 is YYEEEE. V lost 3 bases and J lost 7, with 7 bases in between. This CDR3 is CASSSDGEAFF. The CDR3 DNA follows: TGTGCCAGCAGCTCCGACGGTGAAGCTTTCTTT. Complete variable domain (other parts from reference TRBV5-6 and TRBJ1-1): DAGVTQSPTHLIKTRGQQVTLRCSPKSGHDTVSWYQQALGQGPQFIFQYYEEEERQRGNFPDRFSGHQFPNYSSELNVNALLLGDSALYLCASSSDGEAFFGQGTRLTVV.

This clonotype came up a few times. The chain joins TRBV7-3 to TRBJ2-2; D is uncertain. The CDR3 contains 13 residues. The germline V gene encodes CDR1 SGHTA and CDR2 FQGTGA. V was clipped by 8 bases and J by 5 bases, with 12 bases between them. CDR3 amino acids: CASDRLGTGELFF. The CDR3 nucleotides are TGTGCCAGCGATCGGTTGGGGACCGGGGAGCTGTTTTTT.

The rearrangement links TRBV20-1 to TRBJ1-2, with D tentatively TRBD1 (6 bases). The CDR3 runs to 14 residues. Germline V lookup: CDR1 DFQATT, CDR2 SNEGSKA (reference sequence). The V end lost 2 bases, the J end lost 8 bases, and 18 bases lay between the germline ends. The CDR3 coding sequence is TGCAGTGCTAGACCCCCTAAGGGGGGCGCGGGCTACACCTTC. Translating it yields CSARPPKGGAGYTF.

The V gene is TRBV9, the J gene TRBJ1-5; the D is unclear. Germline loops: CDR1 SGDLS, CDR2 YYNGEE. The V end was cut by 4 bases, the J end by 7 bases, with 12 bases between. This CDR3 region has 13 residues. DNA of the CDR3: TGTGCCAGCAGCTCGCGGCTGATGCAGCCCCAGCATTTT. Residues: CASSSRLMQPQHF.

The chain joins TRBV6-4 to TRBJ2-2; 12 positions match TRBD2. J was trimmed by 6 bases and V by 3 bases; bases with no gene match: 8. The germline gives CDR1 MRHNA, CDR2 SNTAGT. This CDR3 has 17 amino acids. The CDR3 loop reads CASSDTSSGGASGELFF. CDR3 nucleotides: TGTGCCAGCAGTGATACGTCTAGCGGGGGGGCCTCCGGGGAGCTGTTTTTT.

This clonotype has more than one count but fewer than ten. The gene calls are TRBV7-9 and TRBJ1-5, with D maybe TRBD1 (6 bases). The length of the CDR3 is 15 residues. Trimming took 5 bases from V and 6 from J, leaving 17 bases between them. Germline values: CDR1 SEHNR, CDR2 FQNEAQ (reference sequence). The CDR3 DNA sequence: TGTGCCAGCAGCCCGATTTCAGGGGCCGCTCAGCCCCAGCATTTT. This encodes CASSPISGAAQPQHF.

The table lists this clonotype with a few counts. This CDR3 reads CASSWDSGSDEQFF. CDR3 DNA: TGTGCCAGCAGTTGGGATAGCGGGAGTGATGAGCAGTTCTTC. The genes are TRBV6-2 or TRBV6-3 and TRBJ2-1, with TRBD2 matching over 9 bases. This CDR3 spans 14 amino acids. CDR1 and CDR2 (germline): MNHEY, SVGEGT. Losses at the gene ends were 4 bases for V and 8 bases for J; bases not matched to a gene: 6.

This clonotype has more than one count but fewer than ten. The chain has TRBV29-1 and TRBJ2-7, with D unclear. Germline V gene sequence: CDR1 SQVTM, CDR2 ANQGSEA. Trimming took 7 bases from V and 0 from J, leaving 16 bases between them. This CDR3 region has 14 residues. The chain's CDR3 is CSARKMGGSYEQYF. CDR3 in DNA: TGCAGCGCTCGGAAGATGGGTGGCTCCTACGAGCAGTACTTC.

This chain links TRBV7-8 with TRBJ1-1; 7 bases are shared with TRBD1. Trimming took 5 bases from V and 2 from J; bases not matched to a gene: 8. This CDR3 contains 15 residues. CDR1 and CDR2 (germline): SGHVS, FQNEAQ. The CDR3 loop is CASSPVYRGNTEAFF. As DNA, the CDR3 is TGTGCCAGCAGCCCTGTCTACAGGGGTAACACTGAAGCTTTCTTT.

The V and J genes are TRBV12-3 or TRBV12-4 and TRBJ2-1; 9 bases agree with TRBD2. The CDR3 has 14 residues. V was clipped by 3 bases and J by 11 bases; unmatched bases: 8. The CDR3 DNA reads TGTGCCAGCAGTTTTGCCGCGGGAGGGCCCAAGCAGTTCTTC. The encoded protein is CASSFAAGGPKQFF.

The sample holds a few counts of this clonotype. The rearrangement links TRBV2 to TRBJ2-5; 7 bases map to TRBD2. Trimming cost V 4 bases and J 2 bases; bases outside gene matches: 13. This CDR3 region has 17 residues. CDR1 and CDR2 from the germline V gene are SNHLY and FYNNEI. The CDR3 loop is CASSGDPRLAPQETQYF. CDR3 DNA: TGTGCCAGCAGTGGCGATCCCAGACTAGCTCCACAAGAGACCCAGTACTTC.

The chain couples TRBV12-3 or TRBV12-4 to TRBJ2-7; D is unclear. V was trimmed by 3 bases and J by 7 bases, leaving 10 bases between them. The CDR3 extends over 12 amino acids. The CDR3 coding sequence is TGTGCCAGCAGTTTTGGTGTCGGGGAGCAGTACTTC. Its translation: CASSFGVGEQYF.

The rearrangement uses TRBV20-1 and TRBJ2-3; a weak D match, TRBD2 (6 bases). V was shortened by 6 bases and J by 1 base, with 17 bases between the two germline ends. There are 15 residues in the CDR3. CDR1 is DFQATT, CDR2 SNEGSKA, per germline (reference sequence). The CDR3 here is CSAYLLAGRTDTQYF. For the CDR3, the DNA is TGCAGTGCATATCTACTAGCTGGGCGCACAGATACGCAGTATTTT.

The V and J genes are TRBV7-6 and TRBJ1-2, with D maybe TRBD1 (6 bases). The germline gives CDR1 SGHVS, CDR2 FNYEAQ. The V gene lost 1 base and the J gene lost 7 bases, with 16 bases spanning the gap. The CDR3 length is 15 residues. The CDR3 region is CASSLVAGDFGGYTF. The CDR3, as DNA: TGTGCCAGCAGCTTAGTAGCAGGGGACTTCGGTGGCTACACCTTC.

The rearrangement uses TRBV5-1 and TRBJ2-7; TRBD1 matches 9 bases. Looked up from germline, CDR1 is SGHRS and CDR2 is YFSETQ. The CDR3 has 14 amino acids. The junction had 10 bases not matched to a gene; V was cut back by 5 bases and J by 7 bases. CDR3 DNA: TGCGCCAGCAGTTTCGACGGACAGGGGCGTGAGCAGTACTTC. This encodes CASSFDGQGREQYF.

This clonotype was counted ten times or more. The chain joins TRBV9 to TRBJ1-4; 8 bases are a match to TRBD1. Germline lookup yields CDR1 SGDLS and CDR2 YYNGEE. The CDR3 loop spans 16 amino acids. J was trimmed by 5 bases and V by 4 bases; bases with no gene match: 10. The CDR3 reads CASSLFSGGPNEKLFF. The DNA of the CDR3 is TGTGCCAGCAGCCTATTCTCAGGGGGCCCAAATGAAAAACTGTTTTTT.

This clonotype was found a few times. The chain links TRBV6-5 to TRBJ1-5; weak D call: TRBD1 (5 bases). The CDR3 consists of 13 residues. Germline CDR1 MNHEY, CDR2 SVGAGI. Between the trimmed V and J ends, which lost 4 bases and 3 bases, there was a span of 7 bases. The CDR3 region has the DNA TGTGCCAGCAGTTCGACAGTCAATCAGCCCCAGCATTTT. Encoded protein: CASSSTVNQPQHF.